This T cell receptor (beta chain) was profiled in a study of T cell changes during pregnancy in multiple sclerosis. V was trimmed by 0 bases and J by 0 bases, leaving 15 bases between them. Germline V gene data show CDR1 as SGHNT and CDR2 as YYREEE (reference sequence). The CDR3 spans 17 residues. The table came from immunoSEQ multiplex PCR; TCRdb's copy has only in-frame clones and leaves some out. The sample includes under 50,000 clones, approximately 90% of them seen just once. The origin of this receptor is a female donor with multiple sclerosis, enrolled in a pregnancy study. V usage is TRBV5-4 and J usage is TRBJ1-2; D is perhaps TRBD1 (6 bases). The specimen was CD4+ T cells from peripheral blood mononuclear cells, collected in the third trimester of pregnancy. CDR3 DNA sequence: TGTGCCAGCAGCTTGGTGTGGCAGGGGAGACCTAACTATGGCTACACCTTC. Protein sequence: CASSLVWQGRPNYGYTF.